The entry below gives a single T cell receptor beta chain sequence along with its context. The data were produced by immunoSEQ multiplex PCR, yet TCRdb's version contains in-frame clones alone and is incomplete. Among 90,000 to 130,000 clones listed, more than 85% were seen once. This sample is part of a study of T cell changes during pregnancy in multiple sclerosis. The CDR3 consists of 15 residues. Germline V gene data show CDR1 as MNHEY and CDR2 as SVGAGI. V trimming: 6 bases; J trimming: 1 base; junction bases outside the gene matches: 4. The starting material was peripheral blood, obtained in the third trimester of pregnancy. The chain couples TRBV6-5 to TRBJ2-1; TRBD1 matches at 9 bases. The receptor was isolated from a female donor with multiple sclerosis, enrolled in a pregnancy study. This CDR3 reads CASSPTGGSYNEQFF. CDR3 nucleotide sequence: TGTGCCAGCAGCCCGACAGGGGGGTCCTACAATGAGCAGTTCTTC.